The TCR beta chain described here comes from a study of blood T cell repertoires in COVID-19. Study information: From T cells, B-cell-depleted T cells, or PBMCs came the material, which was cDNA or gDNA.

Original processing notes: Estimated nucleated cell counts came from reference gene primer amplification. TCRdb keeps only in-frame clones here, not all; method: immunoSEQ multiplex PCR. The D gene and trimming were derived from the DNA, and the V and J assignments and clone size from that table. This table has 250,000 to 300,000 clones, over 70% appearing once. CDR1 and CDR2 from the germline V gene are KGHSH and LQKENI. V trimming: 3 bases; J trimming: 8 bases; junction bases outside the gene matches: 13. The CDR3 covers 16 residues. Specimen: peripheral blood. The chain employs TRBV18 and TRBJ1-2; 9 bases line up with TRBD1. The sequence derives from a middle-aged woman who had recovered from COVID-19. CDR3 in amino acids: CASSPSAGQGSLGYTF. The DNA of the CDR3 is TGTGCCAGCTCACCGAGTGCGGGACAGGGCTCGTTGGGCTACACCTTC.